A single sample is the source of the 7 T cell receptor beta chains below, sequenced in a study of graft-versus-host responses after intestinal transplantation. Profiled with immunoSEQ multiplex PCR; TCRdb holds only in-frame clones, not every one. The data hold 37,000 or so clones, with about 90% observed a single time. The sample here was PBMCs, taken about 330 days after intestinal transplant. These receptor sequences come from a human patient who received an intestinal transplant, so some T cells may come from the graft donor.

The chain joins TRBV6-5 to TRBJ1-5, with D perhaps TRBD1 (6 bases). V was trimmed by 6 bases and J by 4 bases, leaving 13 bases between them. The CDR3 runs to 14 residues. Germline loops: CDR1 MNHEY, CDR2 SVGAGI. The CDR3 here is CASRPNRDNQPQHF. CDR3 coding DNA: TGTGCCAGCAGGCCAAACAGGGATAATCAGCCCCAGCATTTT.

The V and J genes are TRBV6-1 and TRBJ2-3; D is tentatively TRBD1 or TRBD2 (5 bases each). CDR1 is MNHNS and CDR2 is SASEGT in the germline V gene. The CDR3 runs 13 residues. V lost 2 bases to trimming and J lost 8 bases, with 11 bases between them. The CDR3 region has the DNA TGTGCCAGCAGTGAATCCCAGAGGGGTACGCAGTATTTT. Its translation is CASSESQRGTQYF.

CDR3 nucleotide sequence: TGCAGCGTTGAGCCTGGGGAGTCGGGGGGCACGCAGTATTTT. Translating gives CSVEPGESGGTQYF. V and J are TRBV29-1 and TRBJ2-3; D is perhaps TRBD2 (7 bases). The CDR3 is made up of 14 amino acids. Per germline, CDR1 SQVTM and CDR2 ANQGSEA. The V and J ends lost 3 bases and 9 bases respectively, with 19 bases between them.

The J gene is TRBJ2-5, the V gene TRBV5-1; D is possibly TRBD2 (7 bases). The V gene's germline CDR1 is SGHRS and CDR2 YFSETQ. The V and J ends lost 4 bases and 5 bases respectively, with 15 bases between them. The CDR3 spans 14 residues. CDR3 coding DNA: TGCGCCAGCAGCCGGGGGGCAGGGGATGAGACCCAGTACTTC. Amino acid sequence: CASSRGAGDETQYF.

V usage is TRBV28 and J usage is TRBJ1-1; TRBD1 matches 7 bases. This CDR3 is 15 amino acids long. Trimming cost V 4 bases and J 0 bases; bases outside gene matches: 5. Per germline, CDR1 MDHEN and CDR2 SYDVKM. CDR3 protein: CASSSGTEMNTEAFF. As DNA, the CDR3 is TGTGCCAGCAGTTCTGGGACAGAAATGAACACTGAAGCTTTCTTT.

V and J are TRBV6-1 and TRBJ2-3; 8 bases map to TRBD2. The CDR3 spans 14 residues. Germline CDR1 MNHNS, CDR2 SASEGT. Trimming took 9 bases from V and 7 from J; bases not matched to a gene: 12. The CDR3 loop reads CASRLSGAQHTQYF. CDR3 nucleotides: TGTGCCAGTCGACTTAGCGGGGCCCAGCATACGCAGTATTTT.

This rearrangement joins TRBV28 to TRBJ2-1; D gene ambiguous. Trimming removed 3 bases from V and 1 base from J, with 4 bases in between. The germline V gene encodes CDR1 MDHEN and CDR2 SYDVKM. This CDR3 has 13 amino acids. CDR3 sequence: CASSFRSYNEQFF. The CDR3 DNA reads as TGTGCCAGCAGTTTCCGTTCCTACAATGAGCAGTTCTTC.